This record concerns one T cell receptor beta chain sequence. V was trimmed by 2 bases and J by 5 bases, leaving 13 bases between them. This CDR3 has 14 residues. Germline CDR1 is MDHEN and CDR2 is SYDVKM. This specimen comes from a study of T cell responses to AZD1222 COVID-19 vaccine. The data were produced by immunoSEQ multiplex PCR, yet TCRdb's version contains in-frame clones alone and is incomplete. The table lists fewer than 95,000 clones, 80% to 90% of them singletons. The clonotype comes from an adult in good health. The sample was peripheral blood, taken on day 0 of AZD1222 vaccination. V gene TRBV28 combines with J gene TRBJ2-7; perhaps TRBD1 as D (5 bases). DNA for the CDR3: TGTGCCAGCAGTTTAACGGGCAGGGTCCACGAGCAGTACTTC. Translated: CASSLTGRVHEQYF. Full variable domain (remainder filled in from reference TRBV28 and TRBJ2-7): DVKVTQSSRYLVKRTGEKVFLECVQDMDHENMFWYRQDPGLGLRLIYFSYDVKMKEKGDIPEGYSVSREKKERFSLILESASTNQTSMYLCASSLTGRVHEQYFGPGTRLTVT.